One T cell receptor beta chain is described in this entry. Germline V gene sequence: CDR1 SEHNR, CDR2 FQNEAQ (reference sequence). With 5 bases clipped from V and 2 bases from J, the junction kept 6 bases outside the gene matches. This CDR3 has 14 amino acids. Naive CD8 cells lacked CD45RO, underwent positive selection for CCR7 and left out terminally differentiated effector memory CD45RA+ cells. This record comes from a study of shared clonotypes between healthy human individuals. TCRdb's table, derived via immunoSEQ multiplex PCR, lists solely in-frame clones and lacks some. The sample has approximately 740,000 clones, 80% to 95% seen once.

V usage is TRBV7-9 and J usage is TRBJ2-7, with 7 positions matching TRBD2. The TCR was taken from a man younger than 45 in good health. Material: naive CD8+ T cells sorted from blood. The chain's CDR3 is CASSHGLVTYEQYF. The CDR3 nucleotides are TGTGCCAGCAGCCATGGACTAGTCACCTACGAGCAGTACTTC.